A single sample is the source of the 9 T cell receptor beta chains below, sequenced in a study of CD8 T cells in Susac syndrome. An input of roughly 0.5 to 1 ug of RNA was subjected to reverse transcription using random hexamers. In TCRdb, the immunoSEQ multiplex PCR reads were re-called with MiXCR into one record per CDR3 protein. This table has some 200,000 distinct CDR3 sequences, nearly 97% appearing once. Specimen: CD4+ T cells from PBMCs. The receptor set was obtained from a human donor with Susac syndrome.

The genes are TRBV9 and TRBJ2-1; possibly TRBD1 for D (6 bases). Deletions cut 4 bases from V and 5 bases from J, with 13 bases between. In germline, CDR1 is SGDLS, CDR2 YYNGEE. This CDR3 is 14 amino acids long. For the CDR3, the DNA is TGTGCCAGCAGCCCAGGACAGTCAGACAATGAGCAGTTCTTC. Translating it yields CASSPGQSDNEQFF.

The chain is built from TRBV12-3 or TRBV12-4 and TRBJ2-7, with 8 positions matching TRBD1. The CDR3 length is 14 residues. Unmatched junction bases numbered 6, after V lost 3 bases and J lost 5 bases. CDR3 sequence reads: CASSFLDRVHEQYF. The CDR3 DNA follows: TGTGCCAGCAGTTTTCTGGACAGGGTCCACGAGCAGTACTTC.

This chain connects TRBV4-1 to TRBJ2-1; D remains unclear. This CDR3 comprises 13 residues. Germline CDR1 and CDR2: MGHRA and YSYEKL. Trimming stripped 1 base from V and 4 bases from J, with 5 bases between. The CDR3 DNA follows: TGCGCCAGCAGCCAAGTTGGGTACAATGAGCAGTTCTTC. It yields the protein CASSQVGYNEQFF.

The rearrangement links TRBV20-1 to TRBJ2-7; 12 nucleotides agree with TRBD2. The CDR3 extends over 12 amino acids. The germline CDR1 and CDR2 sequences are DFQATT and SNEGSKA (reference sequence). J gave up 5 bases and V 8 bases, and 4 bases lay outside the gene matches. Written as DNA, the CDR3 is TGCAGTACGACTAGCGGGGGCCACGAGCAGTACTTC. Residues: CSTTSGGHEQYF.

The gene calls are TRBV5-6 and TRBJ1-2; 8 bases fit TRBD1. Trimming at V came to 3 bases and at J to 0 bases, leaving 13 bases not matched to a gene. The CDR3 length is 18 residues. CDR1 is SGHDT, CDR2 YYEEEE, per germline. The CDR3 nucleotides read TGTGCCAGCAGCTCCTACGCGGGACAGGCTAAAGCTAACTATGGCTACACCTTC. This translates into CASSSYAGQAKANYGYTF.

The V gene is TRBV30, the J gene TRBJ2-7; 7 positions match TRBD1. The CDR3 consists of 12 residues. Germline V CDR1 and CDR2: GTSNPN, SVGIG (reference sequence). V lost 3 bases and J lost 5; bases outside the gene matches: 4. This CDR3 is CAWSTGADEQYF. In DNA form, the CDR3 reads TGTGCCTGGAGCACAGGGGCCGACGAGCAGTACTTC.

The chain is built from TRBV25-1 and TRBJ2-7, with TRBD1 matching 8 bases. Germline assignment: CDR1 MGHDK and CDR2 SYGVNS. With V trimmed by 6 bases and J by 2 bases, 9 bases remained unmatched. The length of the CDR3 is 15 residues. The CDR3 sequence: CASSKTGAQAYEQYF. The CDR3 region has the DNA TGTGCCAGCAGCAAGACAGGGGCCCAAGCCTACGAGCAGTACTTC.

This rearrangement joins TRBV3-1 to TRBJ2-3, with 9 positions matching TRBD2. Germline assignment: CDR1 LGHDT and CDR2 YNNKEL (reference sequence). This CDR3 spans 18 amino acids. J gave up 1 base and V 2 bases, and 10 bases lay outside the gene matches. CDR3 bases: TGTGCCAGCAGCCAATCGGCCCTAGCGGGGACGGGCACAGATACGCAGTATTTT. Translating it yields CASSQSALAGTGTDTQYF.

The chain has TRBV23-1 and TRBJ1-5; D is ambiguous. TRBV23-1 is an open reading frame whose function is uncertain. Between the trimmed V and J ends, which lost 4 bases and 6 bases, there was a span of 1 base. The CDR3 contains 10 residues. The CDR3 coding sequence is TGCGCCAGCAGTCTTCAGCCCCAGCATTTT. Its translation: CASSLQPQHF.